These T cell receptor beta chains were read from a single sample in a study of metastatic and nonmetastatic thyroid tumors. TCRdb re-processed the PCR reads through MiXCR. Of some 11,000 clones detected, roughly 21% appear once; the ten largest clones hold 14%. Sequenced input: adjacent normal tissue. The receptors shown here come from a female donor with papillary thyroid cancer or a benign thyroid nodule (not recorded which). Some clones in this sample may be carry-over from other donors' samples. The CDR3 runs from the conserved cysteine through the conserved F or W. A D gene is named only where the DNA matches it firmly. Expanded clones are given a class, and other clones once, few, many or no size at all.

size | J | V | D | DNA | CDR3
- | TRBJ1-1 | TRBV12-3/TRBV12-4 | - | TGTGCCAGCAGTTTGGTGGGCACGAACACTGAAGCTTTCTTT | CASSLVGTNTEAFF
- | TRBJ2-1 | TRBV7-3 | TRBD1 | TGTGCCAGCAGCATACCCGGGACAGTCAATGAGCAGTTCTTC | CASSIPGTVNEQFF
- | TRBJ2-2 | TRBV28 | TRBD2 | TGTGCCAGCAGTCGGACTAGCGCTGCCGGGGATCTGTTTTTT | CASSRTSAAGDLFF
- | TRBJ2-5 | TRBV7-9 | - | TGTGCCAGCAGCCCCTGGGGGGTTGGGCCTCAAGAGACCCAGTACTTC | CASSPWGVGPQETQYF
few | TRBJ1-5 | TRBV10-2 | - | TGCGCCAGCAGGGGGGGTTTCGATCAGCCCCAGCGTTTT | CASRGGFDQPQRF
once | TRBJ1-2 | TRBV11-2 | - | TGTGCCAGCAGCTTCGGAGGGGGCTATGGCTACACCTTC | CASSFGGGYGYTF
many | TRBJ1-5 | TRBV5-1 | TRBD1 | TGCGCCTCCAGAGCGGACAGGGACCAGCCCCAGCATTTT | CASRADRDQPQHF
medium-sized | TRBJ2-1 | TRBV27 | TRBD2 | TGTGCCAGCAGTTCCTCTCCGATTAGCGGGAGCGATGAGCAGTTCTTC | CASSSSPISGSDEQFF
- | TRBJ2-1 | TRBV7-3 | TRBD2 | TGTGCCAGCAGCTTACTAGCGGGAGATGGAGATGAGCAGTTCTTC | CASSLLAGDGDEQFF
many | TRBJ2-1 | TRBV29-1 | - | TGCAGCGTTGTCACCCCCTTAGCGGTACTCTACAATGAGCAGTTCTTC | CSVVTPLAVLYNEQFF
few | TRBJ2-3 | TRBV6-1 | - | TGTGCCAGCAAGGAATGGGGATGGGGATACGCGGCGCAGTATTTT | CASKEWGWGYAAQYF
- | TRBJ2-1 | TRBV7-8 | - | TGTGCCAGCAGCTTAGGACAAAATGAGCAGTTCTTC | CASSLGQNEQFF
few | TRBJ2-7 | TRBV5-1 | TRBD2 | TGCGCCAGCAGTCGTACTAGCGGGGGCCAGGAGCAGTACTTC | CASSRTSGGQEQYF
- | TRBJ1-5 | TRBV28 | - | TGTGCCAGCAGTTTTGACAGCAATCAGCCCCAGCATTTT | CASSFDSNQPQHF
many | TRBJ2-1 | TRBV29-1 | TRBD2 | TGCAGCGTTCAAAGGCTAGCGGGGGGGCCCGGCCCCTACAATGAGCAGTTCTTC | CSVQRLAGGPGPYNEQFF
few | TRBJ2-1 | TRBV25-1 | - | TGTGCCAGCAGTGAACTTGCAGGGGAGCAGTTCTTC | CASSELAGEQFF
few | TRBJ2-7 | TRBV27 | - | TGTGCCAGCAGTTTAGGGGCTGGACTAACGTACGAGCAGTACTTC | CASSLGAGLTYEQYF
many | TRBJ2-3 | TRBV4-3 | - | TGCGCCAGCAGCCAAGGCACCGGGGGGCGGGATACGCAGTATTTT | CASSQGTGGRDTQYF
- | TRBJ2-7 | TRBV7-2 | - | TGTGCCAGCAGCTTAGGTCTAAGCTCCTACGAGCAGTACTTC | CASSLGLSSYEQYF
medium-sized | TRBJ1-2 | TRBV2 | - | TGTGCCAGCAGCAGAGGGGGTAACTATGGCTACACCTTC | CASSRGGNYGYTF
many | TRBJ2-7 | TRBV4-3 | - | TGCGCCAGCAGCCAAGCCCCACACCGTCCCTCCTACGAGCAGTACTTC | CASSQAPHRPSYEQYF
few | TRBJ2-7 | TRBV27 | TRBD2 | TGTGCCAGCAGTCCGGTGGGGGGGGCCTACGAGCAGTACTTC | CASSPVGGAYEQYF
medium-sized | TRBJ2-7 | TRBV4-1 | TRBD1 | TGCGCCAGCAGCCTCAGCCCGGGACAGCCCTACGAGCAGTACTTC | CASSLSPGQPYEQYF
medium-sized | TRBJ2-7 | TRBV6-2/TRBV6-3 | - | TGTGCCAGCAGTTCCCTACAGGGTTACGAGCAGTACTTC | CASSSLQGYEQYF
- | TRBJ2-1 | TRBV7-2 | - | TGTGCCAGCAGCTTAGGACCAGGGCAGGATGAGCAGTTCTTC | CASSLGPGQDEQFF
medium-sized | TRBJ2-3 | TRBV19 | TRBD2 | TGTGCCAGTAGTACCACTAGCGGGAGAGATACGCAGTATTTT | CASSTTSGRDTQYF